The TCR delta chain described here comes from a study of gamma delta lymphoproliferative disorders and STAT genes. Study-level background: Each gamma-chain library started from at least 50 ng of genomic DNA, using the LymphoTrack Dx TCRG Assay. Delta-chain libraries followed the EuroClonality-NGS standard operating procedure.

Germline V gene lookup returns CDR1 TSWWSYY and CDR2 QGS. This CDR3 spans 21 amino acids. Study observations and caveats: Patient gamma repertoires clustered apart from healthy controls; delta did not.

TCRdb called clones from the multiplex PCR reads again using CATT. Here the sample spans about 3,800 delta-chain clones, approximately 1% being singletons. PBMCs from patients and controls supplied the genomic DNA for sequencing. Healthy adult blood donors, age- and sex-matched, served as controls. Concerning this clone itself: What it binds is not known. A far larger clone is just one base off, so this is likely a read error. Other DNA sequences of this sample code for an identical CDR3.

J is TRDJ1 and V is TRDV1, with 12 bases that match TRDD3. Sequenced: blood. The clonotype originates from a human donor in good health. CDR3 sequence (DNA): TGTGCCCTTGGGGATGTTCTGGGGGATACGCGTATTGTTGGGTACACCGATAAACTCATCTTT. It translates to CALGDVLGDTRIVGYTDKLIF.